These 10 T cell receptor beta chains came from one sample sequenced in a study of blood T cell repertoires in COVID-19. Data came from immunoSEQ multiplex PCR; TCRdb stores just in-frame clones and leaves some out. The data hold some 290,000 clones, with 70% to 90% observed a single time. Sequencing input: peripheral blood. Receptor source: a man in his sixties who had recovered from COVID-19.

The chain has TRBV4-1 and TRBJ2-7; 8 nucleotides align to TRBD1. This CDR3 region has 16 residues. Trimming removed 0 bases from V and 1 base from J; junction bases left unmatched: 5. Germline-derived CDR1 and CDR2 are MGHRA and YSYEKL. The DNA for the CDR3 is TGCGCCAGCAGCCAAGACGGTGACAGGGGTTCCTACGAGCAGTACTTC. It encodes CASSQDGDRGSYEQYF.

The CDR3 region is CAWSLQENSPLHF. CDR3 coding DNA: TGTGCCTGGAGTCTCCAGGAAAATTCACCCCTCCACTTT. V gene TRBV30 combines with J gene TRBJ1-6, with D unresolved. V lost 2 bases to trimming and J lost 7 bases, with 9 bases between them. The CDR3 has 13 amino acids. The germline V gene encodes CDR1 GTSNPN and CDR2 SVGIG (reference sequence).

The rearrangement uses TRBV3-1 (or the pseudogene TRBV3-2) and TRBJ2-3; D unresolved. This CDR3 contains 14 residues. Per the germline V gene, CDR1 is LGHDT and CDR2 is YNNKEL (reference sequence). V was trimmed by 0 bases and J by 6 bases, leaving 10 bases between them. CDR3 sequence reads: CASSQDIGTDTQYF. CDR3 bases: TGTGCCAGCAGCCAAGATATTGGTACTGATACGCAGTATTTT.

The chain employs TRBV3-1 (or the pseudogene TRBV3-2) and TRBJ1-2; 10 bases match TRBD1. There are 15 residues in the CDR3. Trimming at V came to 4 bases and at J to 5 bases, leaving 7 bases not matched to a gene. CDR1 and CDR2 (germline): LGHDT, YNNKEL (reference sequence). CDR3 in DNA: TGTGCCAGCAGCCTCTGGGACAGGGGATTATATGGCTACACCTTC. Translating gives CASSLWDRGLYGYTF.

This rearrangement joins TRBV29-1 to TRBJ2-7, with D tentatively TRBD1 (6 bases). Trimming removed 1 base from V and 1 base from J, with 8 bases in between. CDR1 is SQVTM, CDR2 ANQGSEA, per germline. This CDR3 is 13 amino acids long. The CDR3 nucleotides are TGCAGCGTTGAAGGGACAGCGTCCTACGAGCAGTACTTC. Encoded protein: CSVEGTASYEQYF.

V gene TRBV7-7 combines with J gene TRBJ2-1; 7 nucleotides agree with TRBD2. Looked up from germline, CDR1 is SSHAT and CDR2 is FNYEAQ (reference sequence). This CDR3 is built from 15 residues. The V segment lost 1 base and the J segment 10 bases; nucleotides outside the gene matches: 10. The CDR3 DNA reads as TGTGCCAGCAGCTTAGAGTGGGGCGGGAGCTGGGAGCAGTTCTTC. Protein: CASSLEWGGSWEQFF. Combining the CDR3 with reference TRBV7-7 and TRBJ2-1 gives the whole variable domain GAGVSQSPRYKVTKRGQDVTLRCDPISSHATLYWYQQALGQGPEFLTYFNYEAQPDKSGLPSDRFSAERPEGSISTLTIQRTEQRDSAMYRCASSLEWGGSWEQFFGPGTRLTVL.

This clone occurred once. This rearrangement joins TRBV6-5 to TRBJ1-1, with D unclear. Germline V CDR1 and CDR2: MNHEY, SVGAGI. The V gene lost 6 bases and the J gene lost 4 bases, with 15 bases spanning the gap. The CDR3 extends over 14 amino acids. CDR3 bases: TGTGCCAGCAGCCCCCAACGGCGGGGCACTGAAGCTTTCTTT. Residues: CASSPQRRGTEAFF.

CDR3 amino acids: CASSPQPGTNYEQYF. For the CDR3, the DNA is TGTGCCAGCAGTCCCCAACCCGGGACAAACTACGAGCAGTACTTC. This chain links TRBV3-1 (or the pseudogene TRBV3-2) with TRBJ2-7; maybe TRBD1 (6 bases). Germline CDR1 reads LGHDT; CDR2 reads YNNKEL (reference sequence). The V gene lost 6 bases and the J gene lost 3 bases, with 18 bases spanning the gap. CDR3 length: 15 residues.

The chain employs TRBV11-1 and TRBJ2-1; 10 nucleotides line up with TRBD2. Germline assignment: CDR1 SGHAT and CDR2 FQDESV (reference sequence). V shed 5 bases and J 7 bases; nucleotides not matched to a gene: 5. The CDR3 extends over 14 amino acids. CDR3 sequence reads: CASSKRGGINEQFF. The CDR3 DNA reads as TGTGCCAGCAGCAAGCGGGGGGGGATTAATGAGCAGTTCTTC.

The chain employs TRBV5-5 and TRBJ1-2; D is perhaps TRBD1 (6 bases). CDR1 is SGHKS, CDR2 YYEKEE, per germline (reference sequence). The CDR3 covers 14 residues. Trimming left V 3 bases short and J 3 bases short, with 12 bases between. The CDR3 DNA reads TGTGCCAGCAGCTCTAACAGGGTAGACTATGGCTACACCTTC. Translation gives CASSSNRVDYGYTF. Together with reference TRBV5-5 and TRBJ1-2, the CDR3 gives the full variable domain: DAGVTQSPTHLIKTRGQQVTLRCSPISGHKSVSWYQQVLGQGPQFIFQYYEKEERGRGNFPDRFSARQFPNYSSELNVNALLLGDSALYLCASSSNRVDYGYTFGSGTRLTVV.